The clone carrying this T cell receptor beta chain has only a few counts. Antigen unknown. This record comes from a study of T cell repertoires in cytomegalovirus infection. Across the study: Public TCR beta signatures provided an indication of both CMV infection and a matching HLA type. Study-level results: HLA-C-restricted, CMV-specific TCR beta clonotypes were dominant ex vivo. The study identified carriers of CMV plus the relevant HLA from cumulative public TCR beta family frequency.

TCRdb used MiXCR to reprocess the reads, holding one entry per CDR3 protein. The top ten clones hold approximately 13% of a sample with some 450,000 distinct CDR3 sequences, roughly 30% of them seen once. Between the trimmed V and J ends, which lost 5 bases and 1 base, there was a span of 9 bases. Germline values: CDR1 MNHEY, CDR2 SVGAGI. The CDR3 is 14 residues long. The gene calls are TRBV6-5 and TRBJ1-3; unclear D gene. This TCR came from a human donor in good health (CMV status not recorded). Some clones in this sample may be carry-over from other donors' samples. Material: PBMCs. CDR3 loop: CASSNPGSGNTIYF. The CDR3 nucleotides are TGTGCCAGCAGTAACCCGGGTTCTGGAAACACCATATATTTT.